A selection of T cell receptor beta chains follows, all from one sample in a study of OX40 agonist ivuxolimab in advanced cancers. Profiled with immunoSEQ multiplex PCR; TCRdb holds only in-frame clones, not every one. The sample holds fewer than 70,000 clones, more than 85% seen once. The sequencing used CD4+ or CD8+ T cells sorted from blood, collected in a trial of the OX40 agonist ivuxolimab. The receptors stem from an adult with an advanced solid tumor such as melanoma, head and neck, liver or kidney cancer. The conserved cysteine and the conserved F or W are not part of the CDR3 here. Rows give clone size only sometimes, using once, few, many, or a class for an expanded clone.

clone_size j_call v_call cdr3_aa
- TRBJ1-2 TRBV29-1 SVLPPVQGEYGYT
- TRBJ2-3 TRBV7-6 ASSPGTPRFTDTQY
once TRBJ2-1 TRBV5-1 ASSLASGVVYEQF
- TRBJ2-2 TRBV5-6 ASSLGLAGYNTGELF
- TRBJ2-5 TRBV11-2 ASSSSGTSGSGQY
- TRBJ1-3 TRBV2 ASRKPYWGQGGNTIY
- TRBJ2-7 TRBV5-6 ASSSGTPSYEQY
once TRBJ1-4 TRBV2 ASRDSPEDEKLF
- TRBJ2-7 TRBV19 ASSAGLAGGYEQY
- TRBJ2-3 TRBV19 ASSKGEGRPDTQY
- TRBJ2-3 TRBV10-1 ASSEGRGYTQY
- TRBJ2-1 TRBV27 ASSSTLTGGETLTSYNEQF
- TRBJ2-7 TRBV10-3 ATTKGETGTSVYEQY
- TRBJ2-1 TRBV4-1 ASSTGTSSYNEQF
- TRBJ1-1 TRBV7-2 ASSILRASGTEAF
medium-sized TRBJ1-1 TRBV4-1 ASSLGLSTEAF
- TRBJ2-1 TRBV6-5 ASRDSLSEQF
- TRBJ2-5 TRBV6-5 ASSYSGIMETQY
- TRBJ2-5 TRBV4-2 ASSQDLGDVGYQETQY
- TRBJ2-6 TRBV5-8 ASSFLSPAVLT
- TRBJ2-1 TRBV7-8 ASSLRRAGYNEQF
- TRBJ2-7 TRBV28 ASSFMVRYEQY
- TRBJ2-1 TRBV4-2 ASILRTSTYNEQF
- TRBJ1-1 TRBV4-1 ASSQPTGSGNTEAF
- TRBJ2-1 TRBV19 ASSIDGGPRNEQF
- TRBJ1-5 TRBV27 ASSPGPGSNQPQH
once TRBJ1-2 TRBV7-9 ASSRRPRNYGYT
- TRBJ1-1 TRBV27 ASSLRFDTEAF
- TRBJ2-1 TRBV18 ASSRHLARDYNEQF
few TRBJ1-5 TRBV6-1 ASSEPIRAGQPQH
- TRBJ2-3 TRBV10-3 AISESIADTQY
once TRBJ2-7 TRBV7-9 ASSSWDRGAGEQY
- TRBJ2-7 TRBV7-9 ASSFGQENSYEQY
- TRBJ2-1 TRBV27 ASSPLAGEAYNEQF
- TRBJ1-5 TRBV12-5 ASAAGVDQPQH
- TRBJ1-5 TRBV5-5 ASSFLLGGNQPQH
once TRBJ2-1 TRBV28 ASRYPGTSGYNEQF
once TRBJ1-4 TRBV7-9 ASSLGGPTSGEKLF